This passage covers 26 T cell receptor beta chains from one sample sequenced in a study of cytomegalovirus exposure and HLA in healthy donors. PCR involved 60 Vbeta and 13 Jbeta primers. Repertoires were generated with immunoSEQ multiplex PCR, while TCRdb's copy carries only in-frame clones and drops some. The sample holds about 140,000 clones; over 75% are singletons and the top ten take around 5%. Sequenced sample: PBMCs. These receptors all stem from a young man in good health.

The V call is TRBV5-1, the J call TRBJ2-3, with D possibly being TRBD1 (5 bases). CDR1 is SGHRS and CDR2 is YFSETQ in the germline V gene. The CDR3 runs 14 residues. Trimming shortened V by 6 bases and J by 0 bases, and 11 bases separated the two germline ends. The CDR3, as DNA: TGCGCCAGCAAGGAGACAGCTAGCACAGATACGCAGTATTTT. This gives the protein CASKETASTDTQYF.

The chain combines TRBV19 with TRBJ1-5; D unclear. With 1 base removed from V and 6 bases from J, the gap between germline ends came to 4 bases. Germline-derived CDR1 and CDR2 are LNHDA and SQIVND (reference sequence). This CDR3 contains 12 residues. CDR3 in DNA: TGTGCCAGTAGTATAGCTAGTCAGCCCCAGCATTTT. Translating gives CASSIASQPQHF.

This chain joins TRBV4-3 and TRBJ2-3; the D gene is possibly TRBD2 (5 bases). Germline values: CDR1 LGHNA, CDR2 YSLEER. V lost 3 bases and J 4 bases, leaving 11 bases between the germline ends. The CDR3 has 14 residues. This CDR3 is CASSQRDRADTQYF. CDR3 DNA: TGCGCCAGCAGCCAGAGGGATAGAGCAGATACGCAGTATTTT.

The chain uses TRBV2 and TRBJ1-6; 9 bases line up with TRBD1. Germline values: CDR1 SNHLY, CDR2 FYNNEI. V trimming: 7 bases; J trimming: 8 bases; junction bases outside the gene matches: 6. The CDR3 totals 14 residues. The CDR3 here is CASKTGQGYSPLHF. CDR3 DNA sequence: TGTGCCAGCAAAACGGGACAGGGCTATTCACCCCTCCACTTT.

J is TRBJ1-1 and V is TRBV6-6; tentatively, D is TRBD1 (6 bases). The V gene lost 5 bases and the J gene lost 2 bases, with 15 bases spanning the gap. The V gene's germline CDR1 is MNHNY and CDR2 SVGAGI (reference sequence). The CDR3 runs 15 residues. The CDR3 spells CASSPGRGENTEAFF. In DNA form, the CDR3 reads TGTGCCAGCAGTCCGGGCAGGGGTGAAAACACTGAAGCTTTCTTT.

This clone has a handful of counts. The chain uses TRBV6-6 and TRBJ2-7; 9 nucleotides agree with TRBD2. Germline V gives CDR1 MNHNY, CDR2 SVGAGI (reference sequence). The length of the CDR3 is 14 residues. Trimming at V came to 5 bases and at J to 5 bases, leaving 7 bases not matched to a gene. The CDR3 sequence is CASSAGTSKDEQYF. CDR3 in DNA: TGTGCCAGCAGTGCCGGGACTAGCAAAGACGAGCAGTACTTC.

CDR3 sequence reads: CASSQTGQGNFYADTQYF. As DNA, the CDR3 is TGCGCCAGCAGCCAAACCGGACAGGGGAATTTTTATGCAGATACGCAGTATTTT. The chain links TRBV4-1 to TRBJ2-3, with 9 bases that match TRBD1. Germline-derived CDR1 and CDR2 are MGHRA and YSYEKL. V shed 2 bases and J 4 bases; nucleotides not matched to a gene: 13. The CDR3 extends over 18 amino acids.

The chain has TRBV6-5 and TRBJ1-3; perhaps TRBD1 as D (5 bases). Germline assignment: CDR1 MNHEY and CDR2 SVGAGI. CDR3 size: 15 residues. V was cut by 5 bases and J by 3 bases, with 14 bases left in between. The CDR3 DNA follows: TGTGCCAGCAGTCGGGGGGTTAGTCGTGGAAACACCATATATTTT. Amino acids: CASSRGVSRGNTIYF.

To note about this clone: The junction and the germline gene differ at one end; a read error may be behind it. This sequence joins TRBV7-2 and TRBJ1-2, with TRBD1 matching 9 bases. The CDR3 is 16 amino acids. CDR1 and CDR2 (germline): SGHTA, FQGNSA. The CDR3 sequence: CASTLGFRDRAYGYTF. DNA for the CDR3: TGTGCCAGCACCTTAGGGTTTAGGGACAGGGCCTATGGCTACACCTTC.

The V gene is TRBV10-2, the J gene TRBJ2-7; 8 bases fit TRBD1. Germline assignment: CDR1 WSHSY and CDR2 SAAADI. V gave up 2 bases and J gave up 5 bases; unmatched junction bases: 8. There are 15 residues in the CDR3. Here the CDR3 reads CASSEPDRGQDEQYF. In DNA, the CDR3 is TGCGCCAGCAGTGAGCCCGACAGGGGTCAGGACGAGCAGTACTTC.

This clone was counted between two and nine times. The V call is TRBV6-5, the J call TRBJ2-7; tentative D call: TRBD1 (6 bases). The germline V gene encodes CDR1 MNHEY and CDR2 SVGAGI. The CDR3 has 14 amino acids. V shed 5 bases and J shed 6 bases, with 17 bases lying between them. The chain's CDR3 is CASSPPARGGEQYF. DNA of the CDR3: TGTGCCAGCAGTCCCCCGGCCAGGGGTGGCGAGCAGTACTTC.

The chain links TRBV5-8 to TRBJ2-3; 7 bases line up with TRBD1. Germline CDR1 reads SGHTS; CDR2 reads YDEGEE. V lost 9 bases, J lost 6 bases, and 13 bases stayed unmatched. CDR3 length: 14 residues. The CDR3 protein is CATLDRTALDTQYF. The CDR3 DNA follows: TGTGCCACCCTGGACAGGACGGCACTTGATACGCAGTATTTT.

This sequence joins TRBV5-4 and TRBJ2-7; TRBD2 agrees at 9 bases. The CDR3 has 15 amino acids. In germline, CDR1 is SGHNT, CDR2 YYREEE (reference sequence). V lost 5 bases, J lost 3 bases, and 9 bases stayed unmatched. The CDR3 region has the DNA TGTGCCAGCAGGATGAGGCCTAGCGGGATCTACGAGCAGTACTTC. This sequence encodes CASRMRPSGIYEQYF.

The chain links TRBV27 to TRBJ2-7; TRBD2 agrees at 7 bases. The CDR3 runs to 13 residues. Germline V gene lookup returns CDR1 MNHEY and CDR2 SMNVEV (reference sequence). The J segment lost 3 bases and the V segment lost 3 bases, leaving 2 bases of the junction unmatched. The chain's CDR3 is CASSLSSGYEQYF. CDR3 in DNA: TGTGCCAGCAGTTTGTCTAGCGGCTACGAGCAGTACTTC.

This chain connects TRBV30 to TRBJ1-1; TRBD1 is a possible D gene (5 bases). This CDR3 is 14 amino acids long. Germline V CDR1 and CDR2: GTSNPN, SVGIG (reference sequence). V lost 2 bases, J lost 5 bases, and 15 bases lay in between. CDR3 DNA sequence: TGTGCCTGGAGTCCGGGACTCCGGGGGACTGAAGCTTTCTTT. Translation: CAWSPGLRGTEAFF.

The gene calls are TRBV5-1 and TRBJ2-1, with 8 bases matching TRBD2. Germline CDR1 SGHRS, CDR2 YFSETQ. The CDR3 is made up of 15 amino acids. The junction had 13 bases not matched to a gene; V was cut back by 6 bases and J by 8 bases. In DNA form, the CDR3 reads TGCGCCAGCACGGCGTTTGCGGGAGGTCGGGATGAGCAGTTCTTC. Translated, it gives CASTAFAGGRDEQFF. The variable domain in full, with the rest retrieved from reference TRBV5-1 and TRBJ2-1, is KAGVTQTPRYLIKTRGQQVTLSCSPISGHRSVSWYQQTPGQGLQFLFEYFSETQRNKGNFPGRFSGRQFSNSRSEMNVSTLELGDSALYLCASTAFAGGRDEQFFGPGTRLTVL.

This chain connects TRBV4-3 to TRBJ2-7; the match to TRBD2 covers 11 bases. The V and J ends lost 0 bases and 3 bases, in that order; junction bases with no gene match: 7. Germline values: CDR1 LGHNA, CDR2 YSLEER. CDR3 length: 17 amino acids. CDR3 in amino acids: CASSQDGPGLAGYEQYF. In DNA form, the CDR3 reads TGCGCCAGCAGCCAAGACGGCCCCGGACTAGCGGGCTACGAGCAGTACTTC.

This clone showed up just a few times. The chain uses TRBV6-6 and TRBJ2-2; D uncertain. The germline V gene has CDR1 MNHNY and CDR2 SVGAGI (reference sequence). This CDR3 contains 14 residues. Trimming stripped 0 bases from V and 6 bases from J, with 8 bases between. The CDR3 DNA sequence: TGTGCCAGCAGTTACTCGAGAGAGCCCGGGGAGCTGTTTTTT. As protein: CASSYSREPGELFF.

The chain has TRBV29-1 and TRBJ2-3; 11 bases are shared with TRBD2. Germline V gene sequence: CDR1 SQVTM, CDR2 ANQGSEA. This CDR3 has 15 amino acids. V was clipped by 6 bases and J by 4 bases; unmatched bases: 9. The CDR3 loop reads CSVVGLAGFSDTQYF. DNA for the CDR3: TGCAGCGTGGTCGGACTAGCGGGCTTTTCAGATACGCAGTATTTT.

The V and J genes are TRBV27 and TRBJ2-2; no definite D call. CDR3 length equals 15 residues. V was clipped by 0 bases and J by 7 bases, with 12 bases between them. Germline CDR1 and CDR2: MNHEY and SMNVEV (reference sequence). CDR3 bases: TGTGCCAGCAGTTTATCACCAGATGGTGGCGGGGAGCTGTTTTTT. This gives the protein CASSLSPDGGGELFF.

The chain has TRBV5-1 and TRBJ2-3, with 10 nucleotides matching TRBD2. This CDR3 contains 15 residues. Per germline, CDR1 SGHRS and CDR2 YFSETQ. V shed 1 base, J shed 4 bases, and the junction held 3 bases outside the gene matches. CDR3 nucleotide sequence: TGCGCCAGCAGCTTGCCTAGCGGGAGCGCAGATACGCAGTATTTT. Its protein product is CASSLPSGSADTQYF.

The V and J genes are TRBV4-1 and TRBJ2-5; TRBD1 aligns across 7 bases. This CDR3 comprises 15 residues. Germline CDR1 MGHRA, CDR2 YSYEKL. The ends lost 4 bases at V and 5 bases at J; junction bases unmatched: 10. CDR3 residues: CASSLRTGLGETQYF. The CDR3 region has the DNA TGCGCCAGCAGCCTTCGGACAGGCCTCGGGGAGACCCAGTACTTC.

The V and J genes are TRBV5-1 and TRBJ2-1, with TRBD1 identical over 7 bases. The V segment lost 4 bases and the J segment 4 bases; nucleotides outside the gene matches: 8. Germline loops: CDR1 SGHRS, CDR2 YFSETQ. The CDR3 contains 15 residues. Written as DNA, the CDR3 is TGCGCCAGCAGCGGATCGGGACAGAGTTACAATGAGCAGTTCTTC. Its protein is CASSGSGQSYNEQFF. Supplemented by reference TRBV5-1 and TRBJ2-1, the full variable domain reads KAGVTQTPRYLIKTRGQQVTLSCSPISGHRSVSWYQQTPGQGLQFLFEYFSETQRNKGNFPGRFSGRQFSNSRSEMNVSTLELGDSALYLCASSGSGQSYNEQFFGPGTRLTVL.

The gene calls are TRBV16 and TRBJ1-1, with 8 bases that match TRBD1. Per the germline V gene, CDR1 is KGHSY and CDR2 is FQNENV. This CDR3 region has 14 residues. The ends lost 1 base at V and 6 bases at J; junction bases unmatched: 4. The CDR3 is CASSQFGQGSEAFF. The DNA of the CDR3 is TGTGCCAGCAGCCAATTTGGACAGGGCTCTGAAGCTTTCTTT.

The V gene is TRBV7-2, the J gene TRBJ1-5, with TRBD1 as a possible D gene (5 bases). V lost 2 bases and J lost 3, with 8 bases in between. Germline V gives CDR1 SGHTA, CDR2 FQGNSA. This CDR3 spans 14 amino acids. The CDR3 sequence: CASSLRQNNQPQHF. The DNA for the CDR3 is TGTGCCAGCAGCTTAAGACAGAACAATCAGCCCCAGCATTTT.

Here the CDR3 reads CSVEEEDTYEQYF. In nucleotides, the CDR3 is TGCAGCGTTGAAGAGGAGGATACCTACGAGCAGTACTTC. The V call is TRBV29-1, the J call TRBJ2-7; weak D call: TRBD2 (5 bases). Germline CDR1 and CDR2: SQVTM and ANQGSEA. The germline V and J ends were trimmed by 0 bases and 2 bases, with 8 bases remaining between them. CDR3 size: 13 residues.